A single sample is the source of the 26 T cell receptor beta chains below, sequenced in a study of T cell changes during pregnancy in multiple sclerosis. TCRdb keeps only in-frame clones here, not all; method: immunoSEQ multiplex PCR. The repertoire consists of approximately 89,000 clones, with roughly 94% occurring once and the leading ten covering about 1.6%. The sequencing used peripheral blood, collected after pregnancy. Receptors originate from a female donor in good health, enrolled as a control in a pregnancy study.

The chain links TRBV7-9 to TRBJ2-5; TRBD2 is a possible D gene (6 bases). The V gene's germline CDR1 is SEHNR and CDR2 FQNEAQ (reference sequence). V gave up 5 bases and J gave up 4 bases, with 14 bases separating them. The CDR3 is 14 amino acids. In DNA form, the CDR3 reads TGTGCCAGCAGCCCGGGGACTTGGGGAGAGACCCAGTACTTC. Its translation: CASSPGTWGETQYF.

The chain joins TRBV28 to TRBJ2-7; D is possibly TRBD2 (6 bases). The V gene's germline CDR1 is MDHEN and CDR2 SYDVKM. The CDR3 loop spans 19 amino acids. Trimming stripped 2 bases from V and 4 bases from J, with 27 bases between. This chain's CDR3 is CASSLPARGVTPGTYEQYF. In nucleotides, the CDR3 is TGTGCCAGCAGTTTACCGGCGCGGGGAGTCACCCCGGGGACTTACGAGCAGTACTTC. The entire variable domain, with the rest obtained from reference TRBV28 and TRBJ2-7, is as follows: DVKVTQSSRYLVKRTGEKVFLECVQDMDHENMFWYRQDPGLGLRLIYFSYDVKMKEKGDIPEGYSVSREKKERFSLILESASTNQTSMYLCASSLPARGVTPGTYEQYFGPGTRLTVT.

The gene calls are TRBV5-6 and TRBJ2-5; no clear D gene. CDR1 and CDR2 (germline): SGHDT, YYEEEE. The CDR3 spans 15 residues. V was cut by 0 bases and J by 0 bases, with 9 bases left in between. As DNA, the CDR3 is TGTGCCAGCAGCTTGGTGACAAACTACCAAGAGACCCAGTACTTC. Protein product: CASSLVTNYQETQYF.

The chain employs TRBV2 and TRBJ2-7, with 8 bases identical to TRBD1. J gave up 7 bases and V 7 bases, and 15 bases lay outside the gene matches. This CDR3 is built from 15 residues. In germline, CDR1 is SNHLY, CDR2 FYNNEI. The CDR3 spells CASTRRDRGVGEQYF. CDR3 coding DNA: TGTGCCAGCACCCGACGAGACAGGGGTGTTGGGGAGCAGTACTTC.

V gene TRBV7-9 combines with J gene TRBJ2-5, with 9 bases lining up with TRBD2. This CDR3 is 12 amino acids long. Germline CDR1 and CDR2: SEHNR and FQNEAQ (reference sequence). J gave up 1 base and V 11 bases, and 2 bases lay outside the gene matches. As DNA, the CDR3 is TGTGCCCTGACTAGCGGCCAAGAGACCCAGTACTTC. This gives the protein CALTSGQETQYF.

V is TRBV19 and J is TRBJ1-1, with D possibly matching TRBD1 (5 bases). The CDR3 consists of 12 residues. Germline-derived CDR1 and CDR2 are LNHDA and SQIVND (reference sequence). Trimming took 10 bases from V and 3 from J, leaving 12 bases between them. The CDR3 nucleotides read TGTGCCACCGCGGAGGGACACACTGAAGCTTTCTTT. This translates into CATAEGHTEAFF.

The chain has TRBV2 and TRBJ1-4, with 9 bases identical to TRBD1. Losses at the gene ends were 3 bases for V and 2 bases for J; bases not matched to a gene: 10. CDR3 length equals 18 residues. Germline loops: CDR1 SNHLY, CDR2 FYNNEI. The CDR3 DNA sequence: TGTGCCAGCAGTGATGCGCGGACAGGGGTTTTGACTAATGAAAAACTGTTTTTT. Translated: CASSDARTGVLTNEKLFF.

The rearrangement uses TRBV4-2 and TRBJ1-2, with D tentatively TRBD1 (6 bases). The germline CDR1 and CDR2 sequences are LGHNA and YNFKEQ. Trimming took off 0 bases at V and 7 bases at J, with 18 bases between the two ends. The CDR3 totals 16 residues. The CDR3 is CASSQDSLSGALGYTF. The CDR3 DNA is TGTGCCAGCAGCCAAGATTCTCTCTCAGGGGCGCTTGGCTACACCTTC.

The rearrangement links TRBV6-1 to TRBJ2-1; 11 bases align to TRBD2. Germline V gene lookup returns CDR1 MNHNS and CDR2 SASEGT. V lost 8 bases to trimming and J lost 2 bases; unmatched junction nucleotides: 5. This CDR3 is built from 15 residues. The CDR3 is CASLKLAGAYNEQFF. CDR3 sequence (DNA): TGTGCCAGCCTAAAACTAGCGGGAGCCTACAATGAGCAGTTCTTC.

The chain is built from TRBV25-1 and TRBJ2-7, with TRBD2 matching over 11 bases. The CDR3 runs to 16 residues. V was clipped by 3 bases and J by 0 bases; unmatched bases: 4. Looked up from germline, CDR1 is MGHDK and CDR2 is SYGVNS. This CDR3 is CASSDPTSGASYEQYF. DNA for the CDR3: TGTGCCAGCAGTGACCCGACTAGCGGGGCCTCCTACGAGCAGTACTTC.

The rearrangement joins TRBV1 to TRBJ2-6; TRBD1, as called in the table, went unchecked against the DNA. TRBV1 is marked as a pseudogene. The CDR3 has 17 amino acids. The CDR3 spells CTSRVSCAQSRANVLTF. The DNA of the CDR3 is TGCACCAGCAGAGTCAGTTGTGCACAAAGTCGGGCCAACGTCCTGACTTTC.

The chain links TRBV2 to TRBJ2-7, with D tentatively TRBD2 (5 bases). CDR3 length: 15 amino acids. Per the germline V gene, CDR1 is SNHLY and CDR2 is FYNNEI. Trimming took off 3 bases at V and 2 bases at J, with 14 bases between the two ends. As DNA, the CDR3 is TGTGCCAGCAGTGACGGAGGAGGCTATACCTACGAGCAGTACTTC. This encodes CASSDGGGYTYEQYF. The complete variable domain, with remaining parts taken from reference TRBV2 and TRBJ2-7, reads EPEVTQTPSHQVTQMGQEVILRCVPISNHLYFYWYRQILGQKVEFLVSFYNNEISEKSEIFDDQFSVERPDGSNFTLKIRSTKLEDSAMYFCASSDGGGYTYEQYFGPGTRLTVT.

This chain uses TRBV2 with TRBJ1-4; TRBD1 is a possible D gene (6 bases). Trimming pared 6 bases from V and 5 bases from J, leaving 19 bases between. This CDR3 is built from 16 residues. Per the germline V gene, CDR1 is SNHLY and CDR2 is FYNNEI. This chain's CDR3 is CASSGAPGQENEKLFF. In DNA form, the CDR3 reads TGTGCCAGCAGCGGCGCCCCGGGACAAGAAAATGAAAAACTGTTTTTT.

The V call is TRBV29-1, the J call TRBJ2-7; 9 bases are shared with TRBD2. The CDR3 contains 16 residues. The germline V gene encodes CDR1 SQVTM and CDR2 ANQGSEA. The V segment lost 2 bases and the J segment 5 bases; nucleotides outside the gene matches: 13. The DNA for the CDR3 is TGCAGCGTTGAAAAAGGGGAGCGGGAGGACCGAAACGAGCAGTACTTC. Translated, it gives CSVEKGEREDRNEQYF.

The rearrangement uses TRBV5-1 and TRBJ1-1; TRBD1 matches at 9 bases. The length of the CDR3 is 15 residues. Per germline, CDR1 SGHRS and CDR2 YFSETQ. The V gene end was trimmed by 0 bases and the J gene end by 5 bases; junction bases not matched to a gene: 5. The CDR3 region is CASSLGDRDITEAFF. The DNA for the CDR3 is TGCGCCAGCAGCTTGGGGGACAGGGATATTACTGAAGCTTTCTTT.

The genes are TRBV13 and TRBJ2-7, with TRBD2 as a possible D gene (5 bases). Germline assignment: CDR1 PRHDT and CDR2 FYEKMQ (reference sequence). The CDR3 has 13 amino acids. V was clipped by 5 bases and J by 6 bases, with 14 bases between them. CDR3 coding DNA: TGTGCCAGCAGCGTCAAACTAGATCTCGAGCAGTACTTC. It yields the protein CASSVKLDLEQYF.

The chain recombines TRBV5-1 with TRBJ2-5, with TRBD2 matching 9 bases. The CDR3 sequence is 14 residues long. Germline V CDR1 and CDR2: SGHRS, YFSETQ. J was trimmed by 5 bases and V by 10 bases; bases with no gene match: 12. The CDR3 region is CAGGMAGGPETQYF. Written as DNA, the CDR3 is TGCGCCGGCGGAATGGCGGGAGGGCCGGAGACCCAGTACTTC.

This sequence joins TRBV7-2 and TRBJ2-1; TRBD1 is a possible D gene (6 bases). From germline, CDR1 is SGHTA and CDR2 FQGNSA. Trimming stripped 4 bases from V and 3 bases from J, with 13 bases between. The CDR3 extends over 15 amino acids. As DNA, the CDR3 is TGTGCCAGCAGCTCGAGGAGGACAGACTACAATGAGCAGTTCTTC. Encoded protein: CASSSRRTDYNEQFF.

The chain couples TRBV15 to TRBJ2-7; 7 nucleotides line up with TRBD2. The length of the CDR3 is 13 residues. Germline values: CDR1 LNHNV, CDR2 YYDKDF (reference sequence). V lost 5 bases and J lost 6; bases outside the gene matches: 7. CDR3 protein: CATSGGGSGEQYF. CDR3 sequence (DNA): TGTGCCACCAGCGGGGGGGGTTCCGGCGAGCAGTACTTC. The full variable domain, in which reference TRBV15 and TRBJ2-7 provide the parts outside the CDR3, is DAMVIQNPRYQVTQFGKPVTLSCSQTLNHNVMYWYQQKSSQAPKLLFHYYDKDFNNEADTPDNFQSRRPNTSFCFLDIRSPGLGDTAMYLCATSGGGSGEQYFGPGTRLTVT.

V gene TRBV7-2 combines with J gene TRBJ2-5, with 9 bases matching TRBD1. Unmatched junction bases numbered 5, after V lost 5 bases and J lost 4 bases. The CDR3 runs to 14 residues. Germline values: CDR1 SGHTA, CDR2 FQGNSA. The CDR3 DNA reads as TGTGCCAGCAGCAAACAGGGGGCGGCAGAGACCCAGTACTTC. Translating gives CASSKQGAAETQYF.

The chain couples TRBV5-1 to TRBJ2-5; D possibly corresponds to TRBD2 (6 bases). V lost 0 bases, J lost 4 bases, and 10 bases lay in between. The germline CDR1 and CDR2 sequences are SGHRS and YFSETQ. CDR3 length: 14 amino acids. The CDR3 coding sequence is TGCGCCAGCAGCTTGGTGGAGGGGTCAGAGACCCAGTACTTC. This sequence encodes CASSLVEGSETQYF.

The chain uses TRBV2 and TRBJ2-7; a possible D gene is TRBD2 (5 bases). V was cut by 2 bases and J by 3 bases, with 5 bases left in between. The CDR3 has 12 residues. Germline V gives CDR1 SNHLY, CDR2 FYNNEI. CDR3 coding DNA: TGTGCCAGCAGTGAACGGGGCTACGAGCAGTACTTC. Translated, it gives CASSERGYEQYF.

The chain is built from TRBV6-5 and TRBJ2-1, with 7 bases identical to TRBD2. The V gene's germline CDR1 is MNHEY and CDR2 SVGAGI. The CDR3 has 15 residues. The V gene end was trimmed by 6 bases and the J gene end by 9 bases; junction bases not matched to a gene: 14. The CDR3 loop is CASRGGGLGVGEQFF. In nucleotides, the CDR3 is TGTGCCAGCAGGGGCGGCGGACTAGGGGTTGGTGAGCAGTTCTTC.

The chain employs TRBV28 and TRBJ2-7; 10 bases are shared with TRBD2. The CDR3 sequence is 13 residues long. J lost 12 bases, V lost 5 bases, and 10 bases had no gene match. Germline CDR1 and CDR2: MDHEN and SYDVKM. CDR3 amino acids: CASSPTLAGMVYF. The DNA for the CDR3 is TGTGCCAGCAGTCCGACACTAGCGGGGATGGTGTACTTC.

V gene TRBV27 combines with J gene TRBJ2-7, with 12 bases fitting TRBD2. This CDR3 contains 15 residues. V was clipped by 7 bases and J by 7 bases; unmatched bases: 11. Per the germline V gene, CDR1 is MNHEY and CDR2 is SMNVEV (reference sequence). The DNA for the CDR3 is TGTGCCAGCAACCAACGGGCTAGCGGGAGGGGGGAGCAGTACTTC. It specifies CASNQRASGRGEQYF.

The sample holds one count of this clone. The chain carries TRBV28 and TRBJ1-4, with D uncertain. V was shortened by 5 bases and J by 8 bases, with 12 bases between the two germline ends. Germline values: CDR1 MDHEN, CDR2 SYDVKM. CDR3 length: 13 amino acids. CDR3 nucleotides: TGTGCCAGCAGTCCGGGTACGCGGGAAAAACTGTTTTTT. Amino acid sequence: CASSPGTREKLFF. The full variable domain, rest sourced from reference TRBV28 and TRBJ1-4, is DVKVTQSSRYLVKRTGEKVFLECVQDMDHENMFWYRQDPGLGLRLIYFSYDVKMKEKGDIPEGYSVSREKKERFSLILESASTNQTSMYLCASSPGTREKLFFGSGTQLSVL.